This T cell receptor (beta chain) was recorded in a study of T-cell reconstitution after alpha-beta-depleted transplantation in children. The CDR3 sequence is 13 residues long. V gave up 3 bases and J gave up 8 bases, with 13 bases separating them. Germline V gene sequence: CDR1 SGDLS, CDR2 YYNGEE. This clonotype was seen a few times. Construction of the TCRbeta library involved unique molecular identifiers. One entry per CDR3 protein, called by TCRdb with MiXCR from the PCR reads. The repertoire holds around 400,000 distinct CDR3 sequences, with around 9.9% as singletons. The source was PBMCs from the stem cell graft donor, collected from the stem cell graft. The source of this sequence is a human donor who donated a stem cell graft to a child with acute myeloid leukemia. This chain uses TRBV9 with TRBJ2-3; TRBD2 is a possible D gene (6 bases). In DNA, the CDR3 is TGTGCCAGCAGCGCCCCGGGGGTCGGTACGCAGTATTTT. This encodes CASSAPGVGTQYF.